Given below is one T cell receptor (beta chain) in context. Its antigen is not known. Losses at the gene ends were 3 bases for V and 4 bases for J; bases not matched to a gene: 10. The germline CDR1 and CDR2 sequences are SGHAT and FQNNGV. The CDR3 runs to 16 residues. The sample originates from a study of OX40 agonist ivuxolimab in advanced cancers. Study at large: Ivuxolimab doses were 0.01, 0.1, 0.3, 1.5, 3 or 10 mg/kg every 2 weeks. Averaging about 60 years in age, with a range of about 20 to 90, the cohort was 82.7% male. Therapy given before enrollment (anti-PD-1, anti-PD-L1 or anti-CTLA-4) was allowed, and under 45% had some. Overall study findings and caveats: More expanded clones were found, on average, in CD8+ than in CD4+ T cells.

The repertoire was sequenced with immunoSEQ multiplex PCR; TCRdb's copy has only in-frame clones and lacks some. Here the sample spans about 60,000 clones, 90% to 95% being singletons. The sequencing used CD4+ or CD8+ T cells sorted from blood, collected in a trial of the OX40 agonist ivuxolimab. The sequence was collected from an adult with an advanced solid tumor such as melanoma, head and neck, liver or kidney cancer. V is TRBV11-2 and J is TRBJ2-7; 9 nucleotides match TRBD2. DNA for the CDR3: TGTGCCAGCAGCTTGATTATTAGCGGGAGTATGTACGAGCAGTACTTC. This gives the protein CASSLIISGSMYEQYF.